This T cell receptor beta chain was observed in a study of CD8 T cells in Susac syndrome. Study outcomes and limitations: The number of individuals included in the study's TCR sequencing and HLA analysis was acknowledged as relatively small.

Relapsing-remitting disease, either stable or active, was present in the multiple sclerosis controls, who were treatment-naive patients. TEMRA cells were enriched by FACS, and CD4+ and CD8+ T cells were negatively isolated. In its sample, this clonotype was seen once. Its target is not known. With random hexamers, 0.5 to 1 ug RNA was reverse transcribed. Coverage of TCR beta CDR3 amplification by immunoSEQ multiplex PCR extended to 54 Vbeta and 13 Jbeta. Each CDR3 protein gets one entry after TCRdb re-called the immunoSEQ multiplex PCR reads with MiXCR. The table records just over 150,000 distinct CDR3 sequences, about 94% of them present only once. V was pared by 4 bases and J by 9 bases, with 12 bases between. Germline loops: CDR1 KGHDR, CDR2 SFDVKD. The CDR3 has 13 residues.

This clonotype originated in a human donor with multiple sclerosis. The rearrangement uses TRBV24-1 and TRBJ2-1; TRBD2 might be the D (6 bases). The specimen sequenced was CD8+ T cells from PBMCs. This chain's CDR3 is CATSDAGGTEQFF. The CDR3 DNA is TGTGCCACCAGTGACGCCGGGGGTACTGAGCAGTTCTTC.